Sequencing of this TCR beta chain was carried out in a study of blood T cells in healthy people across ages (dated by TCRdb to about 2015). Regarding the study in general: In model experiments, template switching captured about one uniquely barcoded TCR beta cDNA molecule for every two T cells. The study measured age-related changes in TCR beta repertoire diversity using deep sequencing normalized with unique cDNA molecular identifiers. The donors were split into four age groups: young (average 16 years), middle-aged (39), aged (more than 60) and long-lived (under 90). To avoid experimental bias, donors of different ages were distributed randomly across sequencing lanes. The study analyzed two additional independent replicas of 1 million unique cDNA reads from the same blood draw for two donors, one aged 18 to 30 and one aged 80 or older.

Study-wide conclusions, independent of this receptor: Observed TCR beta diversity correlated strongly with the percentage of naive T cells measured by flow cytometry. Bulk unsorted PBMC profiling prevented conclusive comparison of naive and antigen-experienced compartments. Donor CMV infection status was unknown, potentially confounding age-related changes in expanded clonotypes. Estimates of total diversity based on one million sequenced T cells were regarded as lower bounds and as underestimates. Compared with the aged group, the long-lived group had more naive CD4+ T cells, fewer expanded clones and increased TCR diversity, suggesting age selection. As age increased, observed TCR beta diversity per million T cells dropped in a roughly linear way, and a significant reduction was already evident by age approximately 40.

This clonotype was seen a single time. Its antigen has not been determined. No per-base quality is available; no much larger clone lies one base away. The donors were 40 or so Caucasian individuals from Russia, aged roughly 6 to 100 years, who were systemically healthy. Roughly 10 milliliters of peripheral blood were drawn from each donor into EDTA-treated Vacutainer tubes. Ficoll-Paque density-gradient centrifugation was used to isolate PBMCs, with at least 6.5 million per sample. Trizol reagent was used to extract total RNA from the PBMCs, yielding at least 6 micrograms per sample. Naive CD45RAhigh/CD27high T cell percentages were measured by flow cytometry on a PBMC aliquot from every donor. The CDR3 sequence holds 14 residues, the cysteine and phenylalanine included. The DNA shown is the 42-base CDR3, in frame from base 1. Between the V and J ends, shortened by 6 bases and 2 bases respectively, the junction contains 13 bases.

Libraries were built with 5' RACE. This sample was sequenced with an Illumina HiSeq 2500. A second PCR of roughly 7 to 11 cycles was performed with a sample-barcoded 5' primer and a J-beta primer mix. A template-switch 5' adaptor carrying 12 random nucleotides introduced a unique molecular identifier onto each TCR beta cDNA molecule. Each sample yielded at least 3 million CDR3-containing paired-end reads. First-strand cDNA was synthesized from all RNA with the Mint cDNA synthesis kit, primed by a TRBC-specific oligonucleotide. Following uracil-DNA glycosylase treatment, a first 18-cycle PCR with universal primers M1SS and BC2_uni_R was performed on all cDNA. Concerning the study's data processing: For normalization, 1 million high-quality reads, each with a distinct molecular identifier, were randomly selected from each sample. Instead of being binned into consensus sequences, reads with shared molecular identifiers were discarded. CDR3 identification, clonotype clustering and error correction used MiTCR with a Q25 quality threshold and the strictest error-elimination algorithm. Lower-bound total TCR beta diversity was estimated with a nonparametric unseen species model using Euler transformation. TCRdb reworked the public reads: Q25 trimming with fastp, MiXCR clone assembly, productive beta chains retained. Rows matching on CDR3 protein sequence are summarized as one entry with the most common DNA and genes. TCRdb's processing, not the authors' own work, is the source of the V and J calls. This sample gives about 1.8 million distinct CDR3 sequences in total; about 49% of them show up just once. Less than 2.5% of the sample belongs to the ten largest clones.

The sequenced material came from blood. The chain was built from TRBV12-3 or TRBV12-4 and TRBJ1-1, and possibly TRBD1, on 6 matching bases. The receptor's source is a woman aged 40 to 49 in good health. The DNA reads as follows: TGTGCCAGCAGGCTAGACAGGATAAACACTGAAGCTTTCTTT. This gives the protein CASRLDRINTEAFF.